These 2 T cell receptor beta chains originate from one sample sequenced in a study of blood T cell repertoires in COVID-19. Profiling relied on immunoSEQ multiplex PCR, and the TCRdb table lists in-frame clones only, not all of them. The sample shows approximately 240,000 clones, roughly 88% of them seen only once. The sample consisted of peripheral blood. The receptors here all came from a woman aged 40 to 55 who had recovered from COVID-19.

The chain is built from TRBV10-3 and TRBJ2-7; tentatively, D is TRBD1 (6 bases). Trimming took off 11 bases at V and 4 bases at J, with 21 bases between the two ends. Germline CDR1 is ENHRY and CDR2 is SYGVKD. The CDR3 runs to 14 residues. CDR3 amino acids: CAAGSTGNSYEQYF. The CDR3 nucleotides read TGTGCCGCGGGTTCAACAGGGAATTCTTACGAGCAGTACTTC.

The rearrangement joins TRBV18 to TRBJ2-3, with D perhaps TRBD1 (7 bases). V lost 0 bases, J lost 6 bases, and 19 bases lay in between. CDR1 is KGHSH, CDR2 LQKENI, per germline. CDR3 length: 17 amino acids. CDR3 sequence: CASSPPVEGAIGDTQYF. Here the CDR3 DNA reads TGTGCCAGCTCACCACCTGTGGAGGGGGCAATTGGGGATACGCAGTATTTT.